These 28 T cell receptor beta chains originate from one sample sequenced in a study of OX40 agonist ivuxolimab in advanced cancers. Sequencing used immunoSEQ multiplex PCR; TCRdb keeps in-frame clones, though not all of them. The sample lists about 68,000 clones, 80% to 90% seen once, with approximately 1.5% in the top ten. Sample: CD4+ or CD8+ T cells sorted from blood, taken in a trial of the OX40 agonist ivuxolimab. The source is an adult with an advanced solid tumor such as melanoma, head and neck, liver or kidney cancer.

The chain recombines TRBV18 with TRBJ1-5; D possibly corresponds to TRBD1 (5 bases). V was trimmed by 3 bases and J by 6 bases, leaving 15 bases between them. This CDR3 has 15 residues. Germline CDR1 is KGHSH and CDR2 is LQKENI. CDR3 DNA sequence: TGTGCCAGCTCACCCCCGGGGGATTTGTCTCAGCCCCAGCATTTT. Its protein product is CASSPPGDLSQPQHF.

This chain joins TRBV6-1 and TRBJ2-2; 10 nucleotides match TRBD1. Germline CDR1 MNHNS, CDR2 SASEGT. J gave up 5 bases and V 11 bases, and 8 bases lay outside the gene matches. This CDR3 is built from 14 residues. The CDR3, as DNA: TGTGCCGGACGACAGGGGGCGGGAACCGGGGAGCTGTTTTTT. It specifies CAGRQGAGTGELFF.

This rearrangement joins TRBV27 to TRBJ2-6; the D is unclear. This CDR3 has 13 residues. Trimming removed 6 bases from V and 0 bases from J, with 3 bases in between. Germline V CDR1 and CDR2: MNHEY, SMNVEV (reference sequence). CDR3 DNA sequence: TGTGCCAGCAGGGGCTCTGGGGCCAACGTCCTGACTTTC. Amino acid sequence: CASRGSGANVLTF.

V usage is TRBV7-2 and J usage is TRBJ1-4; D might be TRBD1 (5 bases). The V and J ends lost 3 bases and 8 bases respectively, with 10 bases between them. Germline V gene data show CDR1 as SGHTA and CDR2 as FQGNSA. This CDR3 is built from 13 residues. DNA for the CDR3: TGTGCCAGCAGCTTGGGTCGGGGGGAAAAACTGTTTTTT. Translating gives CASSLGRGEKLFF.

This clone was counted only a few times. The rearrangement uses TRBV6-6 and TRBJ1-2; D is undetermined. Germline-derived CDR1 and CDR2 are MNHNY and SVGAGI (reference sequence). Between the trimmed V and J ends, which lost 4 bases and 1 base, there was a span of 13 bases. The CDR3 totals 15 residues. CDR3 protein: CASSSQARFNYGYTF. The CDR3, as DNA: TGTGCCAGCAGTTCCCAGGCCCGCTTTAACTATGGCTACACCTTC.

J is TRBJ2-5 and V is TRBV28; D might be TRBD2 (6 bases). There are 14 residues in the CDR3. V dropped 5 bases and J dropped 2 bases, with 12 bases sitting between them. CDR1 and CDR2 from the germline V gene are MDHEN and SYDVKM. CDR3 in amino acids: CASSPVGTQETQYF. The CDR3 DNA reads as TGTGCCAGCAGTCCGGTGGGGACTCAAGAGACCCAGTACTTC.

The chain carries TRBV11-2 and TRBJ2-5; a possible D gene is TRBD2 (7 bases). CDR3 length: 16 amino acids. Germline V CDR1 and CDR2: SGHAT, FQNNGV. Trimming pared 5 bases from V and 5 bases from J, leaving 21 bases between. The CDR3 DNA follows: TGTGCCAGCAGCCTAATGACCACAGGGAGGGGGGAGACCCAGTACTTC. This codes for CASSLMTTGRGETQYF.

This chain connects TRBV18 to TRBJ1-2, with D possibly matching TRBD1 (6 bases). Germline assignment: CDR1 KGHSH and CDR2 LQKENI. V shed 3 bases and J shed 2 bases, with 19 bases lying between them. The CDR3 is made up of 17 amino acids. CDR3 residues: CASSPAARGAVNYGYTF. DNA for the CDR3: TGTGCCAGCTCACCGGCGGCGAGGGGGGCTGTAAACTATGGCTACACCTTC.

The chain is built from TRBV4-2 and TRBJ1-2; no firm D call. V shed 0 bases and J shed 5 bases, with 10 bases lying between them. This CDR3 region has 14 residues. Germline CDR1 reads LGHNA; CDR2 reads YNFKEQ. The CDR3 reads CASSQEGGGYGYTF. The CDR3 DNA reads as TGTGCCAGCAGCCAAGAGGGCGGAGGATATGGCTACACCTTC.

J is TRBJ1-1 and V is TRBV29-1; D remains ambiguous. V dropped 5 bases and J dropped 1 base, with 8 bases sitting between them. This CDR3 region has 12 residues. Germline values: CDR1 SQVTM, CDR2 ANQGSEA. CDR3 coding DNA: TGCAGCGTTAAGAATGGGAACACTGAAGCTTTCTTT. Translation gives CSVKNGNTEAFF.

The chain has TRBV27 and TRBJ2-3; TRBD1 matches at 9 bases. V lost 5 bases to trimming and J lost 6 bases; unmatched junction nucleotides: 18. Germline lookup yields CDR1 MNHEY and CDR2 SMNVEV (reference sequence). CDR3 length: 18 amino acids. The CDR3 region is CASSRLWDRAPQTDTQYF. CDR3 DNA sequence: TGTGCCAGCAGTCGACTATGGGACAGGGCCCCCCAGACGGATACGCAGTATTTT.

This clone was detected once. V usage is TRBV7-2 and J usage is TRBJ2-1; 7 bases fit TRBD2. The CDR3 totals 13 residues. Per the germline V gene, CDR1 is SGHTA and CDR2 is FQGNSA. Losses at the gene ends were 5 bases for V and 10 bases for J; bases not matched to a gene: 8. The DNA for the CDR3 is TGTGCCAGCAGCCGCCCCGGGACTAACGAGCAGTTCTTC. This sequence encodes CASSRPGTNEQFF.

This clone has more than one count but fewer than ten. The chain joins TRBV6-5 to TRBJ2-5; 8 bases are a match to TRBD1. The CDR3 runs to 15 residues. In germline, CDR1 is MNHEY, CDR2 SVGAGI. The ends lost 6 bases at V and 5 bases at J; junction bases unmatched: 11. The CDR3 DNA is TGTGCCAGCAGGCGTCGAGCAGGGGGCGGTGAGACCCAGTACTTC. It translates to CASRRRAGGGETQYF.

This clone was recorded only once. The chain is built from TRBV5-5 and TRBJ2-2; D is perhaps TRBD1 (7 bases). Germline CDR1 and CDR2: SGHKS and YYEKEE (reference sequence). This CDR3 region has 13 residues. CDR3 sequence: CVTRGEGAGELFF. CDR3 DNA: TGTGTAACCAGGGGGGAAGGGGCCGGGGAGCTGTTTTTT.

This CDR3 reads CAISESMVTGGNSPLHF. CDR3 sequence (DNA): TGTGCCATCAGTGAGTCGATGGTGACAGGGGGCAATTCACCCCTCCACTTT. This sequence joins TRBV10-3 and TRBJ1-6; 10 nucleotides line up with TRBD1. This CDR3 comprises 17 residues. Per germline, CDR1 ENHRY and CDR2 SYGVKD. With V trimmed by 0 bases and J by 7 bases, 6 bases remained unmatched.

The genes are TRBV9 and TRBJ2-2; 8 bases align to TRBD1. Looked up from germline, CDR1 is SGDLS and CDR2 is YYNGEE. The CDR3 is 16 amino acids. V trimming: 3 bases; J trimming: 4 bases; junction bases outside the gene matches: 8. CDR3 coding DNA: TGTGCCAGCAGCGCCGGGCCTGACAGGGGCACCGGGGAGCTGTTTTTT. Residues: CASSAGPDRGTGELFF.

V gene TRBV29-1 combines with J gene TRBJ1-1; D is unclear. This CDR3 has 12 amino acids. Trimming took 2 bases from V and 0 from J, leaving 4 bases between them. The germline V gene has CDR1 SQVTM and CDR2 ANQGSEA. The CDR3 protein is CSVETVNTEAFF. As DNA, the CDR3 is TGCAGCGTTGAAACTGTGAACACTGAAGCTTTCTTT.

This clone has a handful of counts. The V and J genes are TRBV6-6 and TRBJ1-5; D remains ambiguous. Trimming removed 7 bases from V and 1 base from J, with 5 bases in between. The CDR3 covers 12 residues. The germline CDR1 and CDR2 sequences are MNHNY and SVGAGI (reference sequence). In nucleotides, the CDR3 is TGTGCCAGCACCCAGAGCAATCAGCCCCAGCATTTT. This gives the protein CASTQSNQPQHF.

V and J are TRBV7-2 and TRBJ2-5; possibly TRBD2 for D (6 bases). Trimming shortened V by 1 base and J by 2 bases, and 8 bases separated the two germline ends. Germline lookup yields CDR1 SGHTA and CDR2 FQGNSA. This CDR3 is built from 14 residues. CDR3 sequence (DNA): TGTGCCAGCAGCTTAGACCGGGAGCAAGAGACCCAGTACTTC. Its protein is CASSLDREQETQYF.

V usage is TRBV28 and J usage is TRBJ1-1; D gene ambiguous. CDR3 size: 13 residues. The V gene lost 7 bases and the J gene lost 1 base, with 10 bases spanning the gap. Germline loops: CDR1 MDHEN, CDR2 SYDVKM. CDR3 in DNA: TGTGCCAGCATGGCCCCTGGGAACACTGAAGCTTTCTTT. Encoded protein: CASMAPGNTEAFF.

The gene calls are TRBV6-1 and TRBJ1-1, with 8 nucleotides matching TRBD1. This CDR3 comprises 13 residues. The V gene's germline CDR1 is MNHNS and CDR2 SASEGT. The V and J ends lost 6 bases and 1 base, in that order; junction bases with no gene match: 1. The CDR3 DNA reads as TGTGCCAGCAGCGACAGGGGGAACACTGAAGCTTTCTTT. Translation gives CASSDRGNTEAFF.

J is TRBJ1-2 and V is TRBV6-6; TRBD1 is a possible D gene (6 bases). Trimming stripped 2 bases from V and 7 bases from J, with 11 bases between. The CDR3 is made up of 13 amino acids. Germline values: CDR1 MNHNY, CDR2 SVGAGI (reference sequence). The DNA of the CDR3 is TGTGCCAGCAGTTACGGCGCAGGGGCTGGCTACACCTTC. This translates into CASSYGAGAGYTF.

The chain couples TRBV9 to TRBJ2-1; 9 bases agree with TRBD2. J was trimmed by 7 bases and V by 4 bases; bases with no gene match: 18. This CDR3 has 18 residues. Germline V gives CDR1 SGDLS, CDR2 YYNGEE. Written as DNA, the CDR3 is TGTGCCAGCAGCCCTCAGAGCGGGAGCGGGAGGTCTTTTAATGAGCAGTTCTTC. Translated, it gives CASSPQSGSGRSFNEQFF.

This sequence joins TRBV6-6 and TRBJ1-6; D possibly corresponds to TRBD1 (5 bases). There are 14 residues in the CDR3. Trimming removed 7 bases from V and 8 bases from J, with 15 bases in between. Germline V CDR1 and CDR2: MNHNY, SVGAGI (reference sequence). The CDR3 sequence: CASIPGGEYSPLHF. The CDR3 nucleotides are TGTGCCAGCATTCCGGGAGGGGAGTATTCACCCCTCCACTTT.

This chain joins TRBV27 and TRBJ1-2; no reliable D call. Trimming took off 5 bases at V and 8 bases at J, with 15 bases between the two ends. The CDR3 sequence is 13 residues long. Germline V CDR1 and CDR2: MNHEY, SMNVEV (reference sequence). CDR3 protein: CASSPQRSWGYTF. The CDR3 DNA is TGTGCCAGCAGTCCCCAGAGGTCGTGGGGCTACACCTTC.

The chain links TRBV21-1 to TRBJ2-7; the table assigns TRBD2, which was not confirmed against the DNA. TRBV21-1 is reported as a pseudogene. CDR3 length: 12 amino acids. The CDR3 loop is CASRDSLPRQYF. CDR3 DNA sequence: TGTGCCAGCAGAGACTCTCTCCCGAGGCAGTACTTC.

CDR3 sequence: CASGPVGGEKNIQYF. The CDR3, as DNA: TGTGCTAGTGGCCCTGTTGGAGGAGAAAAAAACATTCAGTACTTC. The chain employs TRBV12-5 and TRBJ2-4, with a tentative D call TRBD2 (5 bases). Trimming shortened V by 6 bases and J by 4 bases, and 16 bases separated the two germline ends. This CDR3 spans 15 amino acids. Germline lookup yields CDR1 LGHNT and CDR2 FRNRAP.

The chain recombines TRBV28 with TRBJ2-7; tentative D call: TRBD1 (6 bases). Between the trimmed V and J ends, which lost 3 bases and 2 bases, there was a span of 17 bases. CDR1 and CDR2 (germline): MDHEN, SYDVKM. This CDR3 has 16 residues. CDR3 sequence: CASSFRTDKPTYEQYF. The CDR3 nucleotides are TGTGCCAGCAGTTTTCGGACAGACAAGCCCACCTACGAGCAGTACTTC.